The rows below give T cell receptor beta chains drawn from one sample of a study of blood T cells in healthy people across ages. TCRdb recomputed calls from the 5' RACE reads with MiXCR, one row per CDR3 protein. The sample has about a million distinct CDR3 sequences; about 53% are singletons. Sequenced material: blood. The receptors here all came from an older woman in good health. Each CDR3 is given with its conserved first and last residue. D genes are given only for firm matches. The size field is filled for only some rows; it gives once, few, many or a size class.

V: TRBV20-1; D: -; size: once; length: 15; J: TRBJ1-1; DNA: TGCAGTGCTAGGGCGCTGGGCCGGTCCCACACTGAAGCTTTCTTT; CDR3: CSARALGRSHTEAFF
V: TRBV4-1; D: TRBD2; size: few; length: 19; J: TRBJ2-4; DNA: TGCGCCAGCAGCCAAGGCCGGACTAGCGGGATAGGAGCCAAAAACATTCAGTACTTC; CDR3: CASSQGRTSGIGAKNIQYF
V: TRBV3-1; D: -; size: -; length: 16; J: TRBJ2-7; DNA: TGTGCCAGCAGCCCTCTGCGGCTTGCGTTTGGGAACGAGCAGTACTTC; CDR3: CASSPLRLAFGNEQYF
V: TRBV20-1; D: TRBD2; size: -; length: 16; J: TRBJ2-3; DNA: TGCAGTGCTGCGACCCGGACTAGCGGGAGCACAGATACGCAGTATTTT; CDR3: CSAATRTSGSTDTQYF
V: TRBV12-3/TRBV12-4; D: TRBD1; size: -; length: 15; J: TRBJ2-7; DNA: TGTGCCAGCAGTAGACAGGGGGCTAACAGCTACGAGCAGTACTTC; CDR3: CASSRQGANSYEQYF
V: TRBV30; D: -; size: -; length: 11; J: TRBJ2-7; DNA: TGTGCCTGGGGCCAGGCCTACGAGCAGTACTTC; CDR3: CAWGQAYEQYF
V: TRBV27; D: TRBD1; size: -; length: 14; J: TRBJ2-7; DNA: TGTGCCAGAAAAACGCGGACAGGGCTCTACGAGCAGTACTTC; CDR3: CARKTRTGLYEQYF
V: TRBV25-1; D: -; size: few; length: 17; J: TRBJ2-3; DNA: TGTGCCAGCAGTGAAGATTCGCCCATTAGACACACAGATACGCAGTATTTT; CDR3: CASSEDSPIRHTDTQYF
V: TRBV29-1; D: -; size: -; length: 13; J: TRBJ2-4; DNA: TGCAGCGTTGCCGGGGATACCAAAAACATTCAGTACTTC; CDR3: CSVAGDTKNIQYF
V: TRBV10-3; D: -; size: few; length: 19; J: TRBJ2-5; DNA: TGTGCCATCAGCAACCCCCCGGGAGCGGAAACTTTGTACCAAGAGACCCAGTACTTC; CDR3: CAISNPPGAETLYQETQYF
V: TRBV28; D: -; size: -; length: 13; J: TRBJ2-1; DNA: TGTGCCAGCAAGAGCGGCTCCTACAATGAGCAGTTCTTC; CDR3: CASKSGSYNEQFF
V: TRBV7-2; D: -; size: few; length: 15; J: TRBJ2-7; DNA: TGTGCCAGCAGCGCCTCTCGCACTCGGTTGAGGGAGCAGTACTTC; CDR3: CASSASRTRLREQYF
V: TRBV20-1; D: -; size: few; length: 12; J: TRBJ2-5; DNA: TGCAGTGTGAGACCCGCAACGGAGACCCAGTACTTC; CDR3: CSVRPATETQYF
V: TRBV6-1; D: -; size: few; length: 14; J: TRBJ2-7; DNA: TGTGCCAGCAGTCTAGAGATCAGGTCCTACGAGCAGTACTTC; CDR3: CASSLEIRSYEQYF
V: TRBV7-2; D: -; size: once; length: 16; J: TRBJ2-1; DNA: TGTGCCAGCAGCTTACTCGGGAGTCTCTCCTACAATGAGCAGTTCTTC; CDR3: CASSLLGSLSYNEQFF
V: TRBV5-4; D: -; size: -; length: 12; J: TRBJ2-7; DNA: TGTGCCAGCAGCTTTCCGCGAGACGAGCAGTACTTC; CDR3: CASSFPRDEQYF
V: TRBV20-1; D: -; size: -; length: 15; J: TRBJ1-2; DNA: TGCAGTGCTAGATTGGGCAGAGTTCTTAACTATGGCTACACCTTC; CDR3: CSARLGRVLNYGYTF
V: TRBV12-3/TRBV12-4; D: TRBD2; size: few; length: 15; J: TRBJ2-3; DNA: TGTGCCAGCAGCAGGAATAGCGGGCGGGCAGATACGCAGTATTTT; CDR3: CASSRNSGRADTQYF
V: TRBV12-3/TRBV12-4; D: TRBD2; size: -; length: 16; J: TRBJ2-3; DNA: TGTGCCAGCACCCGGACTAGCGGGAGTTATTTAGATACGCAGTATTTT; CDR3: CASTRTSGSYLDTQYF
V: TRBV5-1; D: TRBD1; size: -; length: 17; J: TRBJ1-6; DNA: TGCGCCAGCAGCTTGGGGGTCGGGACAGATGGGAATTCACCCCTCCACTTT; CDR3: CASSLGVGTDGNSPLHF
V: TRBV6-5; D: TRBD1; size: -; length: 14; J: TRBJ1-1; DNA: TGTGCCAGCAGTTACTTCTCGGGACAGGCTGAAGCTTTCTTT; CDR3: CASSYFSGQAEAFF
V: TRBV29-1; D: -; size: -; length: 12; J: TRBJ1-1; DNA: TGCAGCGTTCTTTCTGCGAACACTGAAGCTTTCTTT; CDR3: CSVLSANTEAFF
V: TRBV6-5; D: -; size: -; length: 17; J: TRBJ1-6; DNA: TGTGCCAGCAGTTACGTTACGGACAGACCCAAGGATTCACCCCTCCACTTT; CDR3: CASSYVTDRPKDSPLHF
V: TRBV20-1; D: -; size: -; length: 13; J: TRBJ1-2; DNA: TGCAGTGCTAGCCAGTCAGCTAACTATGGCTACACCTTC; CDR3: CSASQSANYGYTF
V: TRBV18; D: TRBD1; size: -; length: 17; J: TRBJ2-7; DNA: TGTGCCAGCTCAGGTTCATCATCGAGGACAGGGACACGTGAGCAGTACTTC; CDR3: CASSGSSSRTGTREQYF
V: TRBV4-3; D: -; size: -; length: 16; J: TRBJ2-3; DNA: TGCGCCAGCAGCCAAGAACCGTATCTGATATCAGATATACAGTATTTT; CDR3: CASSQEPYLISDIQYF
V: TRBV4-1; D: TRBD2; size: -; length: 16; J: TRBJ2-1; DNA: TGCGCCAGCAGCCAAGGGCGACTAGCGGGAGGGGATGAGCAGTTCTTC; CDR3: CASSQGRLAGGDEQFF
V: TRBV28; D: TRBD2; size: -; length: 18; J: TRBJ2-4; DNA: TGTGCCAGCAGTTTGTCCCGCGGGAGGATCCCTGCCAAAAACATTCAGTACTTC; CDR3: CASSLSRGRIPAKNIQYF
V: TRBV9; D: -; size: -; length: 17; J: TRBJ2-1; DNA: TGTGCCAGCAGCGTCCCCAGGGGTAGCAATCTGGTCAATGAGCAGTTCTTC; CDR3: CASSVPRGSNLVNEQFF
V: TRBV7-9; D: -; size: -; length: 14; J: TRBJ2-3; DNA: TGTGCCAGCAGGAGGGCTAGCGTAACAGATACGCAGTATTTT; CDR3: CASRRASVTDTQYF
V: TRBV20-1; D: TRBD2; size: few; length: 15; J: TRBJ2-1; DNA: TGCAGTGCGCCGGCTCGCGGGACTAGACCGAATGAGCAGTTCTTC; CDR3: CSAPARGTRPNEQFF
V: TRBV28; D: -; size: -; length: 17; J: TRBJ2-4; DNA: TGTGCCAGCAGTTTAGGTGGGATGGGTCAAGCCAAAAACATTCAGTACTTC; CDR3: CASSLGGMGQAKNIQYF
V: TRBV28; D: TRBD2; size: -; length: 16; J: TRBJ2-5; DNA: TGTGCCAGCAGTTTTACTTCGGGACTAGCGGAGTCTGAGCAGTACTTC; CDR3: CASSFTSGLAESEQYF
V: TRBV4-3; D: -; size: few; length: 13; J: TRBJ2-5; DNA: TGCGCCAGCAGCCAAGAGGCAGGAGAGACCCAGTACTTC; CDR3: CASSQEAGETQYF
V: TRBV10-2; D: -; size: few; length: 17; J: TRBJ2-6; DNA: TGCGCCAGCACCCTAATATTACAGTCAGAAGGGGCCAACGTCCTGACTTTC; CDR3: CASTLILQSEGANVLTF
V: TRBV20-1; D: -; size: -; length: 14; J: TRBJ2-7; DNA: TGCAGTGCCCCAAAGGACTCCCCATACAATGAGCAGTACTTC; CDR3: CSAPKDSPYNEQYF
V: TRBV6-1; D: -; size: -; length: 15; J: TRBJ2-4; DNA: TGTGCCAGCAGTGAACTCCCTGGCACAAAAAACATTCAGTACTTC; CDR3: CASSELPGTKNIQYF
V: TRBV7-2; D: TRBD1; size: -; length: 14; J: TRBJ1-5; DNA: TGTGCCAGCAGCTTGGGGACAGTCAATCAGCCCCGGCATTTT; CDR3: CASSLGTVNQPRHF
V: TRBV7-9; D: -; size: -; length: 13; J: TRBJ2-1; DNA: TGTGCCAGCAATCGTCGGGTAGATGATGAGCAGTTCTTC; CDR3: CASNRRVDDEQFF